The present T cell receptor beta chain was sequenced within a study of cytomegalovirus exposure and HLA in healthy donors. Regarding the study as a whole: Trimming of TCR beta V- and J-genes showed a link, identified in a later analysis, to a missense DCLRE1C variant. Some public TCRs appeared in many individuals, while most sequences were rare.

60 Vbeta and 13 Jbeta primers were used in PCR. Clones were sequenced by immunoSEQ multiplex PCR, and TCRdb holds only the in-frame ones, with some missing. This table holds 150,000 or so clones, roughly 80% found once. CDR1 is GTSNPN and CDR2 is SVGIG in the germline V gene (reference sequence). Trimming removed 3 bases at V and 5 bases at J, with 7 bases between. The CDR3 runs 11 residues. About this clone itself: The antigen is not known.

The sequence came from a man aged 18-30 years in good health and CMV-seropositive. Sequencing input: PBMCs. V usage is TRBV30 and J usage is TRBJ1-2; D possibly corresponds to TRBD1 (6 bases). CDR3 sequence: CAWRQGYGYTF. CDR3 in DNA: TGTGCCTGGAGGCAGGGGTATGGCTACACCTTC.